What follows are 14 T cell receptor beta chains derived from one specimen sequenced in a study of preoperative IRX-2 immunotherapy in early breast cancer. Assay used: immunoSEQ multiplex PCR; TCRdb lists only in-frame clones, some missing. The sample yields approximately 6,300 clones, around 70% seen once. Treatment of the sample: preoperative locoregional IRX-2 cytokine immunotherapy. Sequencing was performed on tumor tissue, taken before IRX-2 immunotherapy. These receptor sequences come from a human donor with breast cancer.

The CDR3 is CASRGRDSNEQFF. DNA of the CDR3: TGTGCCAGCAGAGGTCGGGACTCCAATGAGCAGTTCTTC. V gene TRBV6-8 combines with J gene TRBJ2-1, with D perhaps matching TRBD2 (6 bases). The CDR3 totals 13 residues. The V end lost 6 bases, the J end lost 6 bases, and 12 bases lay between the germline ends. Germline V gene data show CDR1 as MNHGY and CDR2 as SAAAGT.

The chain joins TRBV6-8 to TRBJ2-1, with 8 bases lining up with TRBD1. The CDR3 covers 14 residues. Trimming at V came to 6 bases and at J to 9 bases, leaving 10 bases not matched to a gene. Germline CDR1 reads MNHGY; CDR2 reads SAAAGT. In DNA form, the CDR3 reads TGTGCCAGCAGCGACGGACAGGGAGTGATTGAGCAGTTCTTC. It is translated as CASSDGQGVIEQFF.

The chain has TRBV6-8 and TRBJ1-5, with D hard to call. The germline CDR1 and CDR2 sequences are MNHGY and SAAAGT. Deletions cut 6 bases from V and 0 bases from J, with 12 bases between. The CDR3 totals 15 residues. Here the CDR3 DNA reads TGTGCCAGCAGAACACAGCTATATAGCAATCAGCCCCAGCATTTT. Translation gives CASRTQLYSNQPQHF.

This clone was picked up a small number of times. V and J are TRBV7-1 and TRBJ1-4; perhaps TRBD1 as D (6 bases). TRBV7-1 is reported as an ORF; its role is uncertain. The CDR3 contains 13 residues. With 5 bases removed from V and 8 bases from J, the gap between germline ends came to 12 bases. The CDR3: CASSQSGDEKLFF. The CDR3 nucleotides are TGTGCCAGCAGCCAGTCAGGGGACGAAAAACTGTTTTTT.

The chain combines TRBV18 with TRBJ1-1; 8 bases are a match to TRBD1. This CDR3 is built from 17 residues. After removal of 2 bases from V and 3 bases from J, the junction contained 11 bases not matched to a gene. Per germline, CDR1 KGHSH and CDR2 LQKENI. DNA of the CDR3: TGTGCCAGCTCACCATCGACAGGGGCGGGTTTGGACACTGAAGCTTTCTTT. Translation: CASSPSTGAGLDTEAFF.

This clone has just a few counts. This chain joins TRBV19 and TRBJ2-1; D is possibly TRBD1 or TRBD2 (5 bases each). Trimming removed 8 bases from V and 0 bases from J, with 14 bases in between. The CDR3 loop spans 15 amino acids. CDR1 and CDR2 (germline): LNHDA, SQIVND (reference sequence). DNA of the CDR3: TGTGCCAGTGCCCTGGCAGGGACCTCCTACAATGAGCAGTTCTTC. It encodes CASALAGTSYNEQFF.

The V call is TRBV11-3, the J call TRBJ2-3; unclear D gene. The CDR3 sequence is 15 residues long. The V end lost 1 base, the J end lost 0 bases, and 8 bases lay between the germline ends. CDR1 SGHNT and CDR2 YENEEA come from the germline V gene. CDR3 loop: CASSLVTASTDTQYF. The CDR3 coding sequence is TGTGCCAGCAGCTTAGTTACGGCTAGCACAGATACGCAGTATTTT.

This clone was seen just once. This chain connects TRBV5-1 to TRBJ2-3; D is undetermined. V lost 4 bases and J lost 1, with 10 bases in between. The V gene's germline CDR1 is SGHRS and CDR2 YFSETQ. This CDR3 has 14 amino acids. In DNA, the CDR3 is TGCGCCAGCAGCCAGACCCTCGGCACAGATACGCAGTATTTT. As protein: CASSQTLGTDTQYF.

Sample share makes this clone large. The rearrangement joins TRBV11-3 to TRBJ2-7; D is perhaps TRBD2 (6 bases). The germline CDR1 and CDR2 sequences are SGHNT and YENEEA. The V gene lost 3 bases and the J gene lost 2 bases, with 14 bases spanning the gap. The CDR3 length is 15 residues. The CDR3 DNA sequence: TGTGCCAGCAGCTTTGGGTCAGGGAGGACCTACGAGCAGTACTTC. Protein product: CASSFGSGRTYEQYF.

This clone has just a few counts. This chain links TRBV6-8 with TRBJ1-1; D is ambiguous. Germline CDR1 and CDR2: MNHGY and SAAAGT. This CDR3 is built from 14 residues. V lost 5 bases and J lost 3, with 13 bases in between. The CDR3 nucleotides read TGTGCCAGCAGTGACGGTCCTTCCCACACTGAAGCTTTCTTT. It codes for CASSDGPSHTEAFF.

V usage is TRBV7-5 and J usage is TRBJ2-2. TRBV7-5 is labeled a pseudogene. The CDR3 has 14 amino acids. The CDR3 DNA reads TGTGCCAGCACTAGGTTTTGGGGCGGCGGGGAGCTGTTTTTT. Residues: CASTRFWGGGELFF.

This chain links TRBV30 with TRBJ1-4; D is uncertain. This CDR3 region has 12 residues. The V gene's germline CDR1 is GTSNPN and CDR2 SVGIG (reference sequence). V was pared by 0 bases and J by 7 bases, with 6 bases between. CDR3 in amino acids: CAWSVLGEKLFF. In DNA, the CDR3 is TGTGCCTGGAGTGTTCTCGGTGAAAAACTGTTTTTT.

In this sample, this clone turned up a few times. The J gene is TRBJ2-6, the V gene TRBV6-8; D not resolved. V shed 5 bases and J shed 1 base, with 9 bases lying between them. This CDR3 region has 15 residues. CDR1 is MNHGY and CDR2 is SAAAGT in the germline V gene. The CDR3 sequence is CASSVEVSGANVLTF. DNA for the CDR3: TGTGCCAGCAGTGTTGAGGTATCTGGGGCCAACGTCCTGACTTTC.

The V and J genes are TRBV10-1 and TRBJ2-1; D call uncertain. The CDR3 is made up of 11 amino acids. Germline V lookup: CDR1 WNHNN, CDR2 SYGVQD (reference sequence). Trimming removed 3 bases from V and 4 bases from J, with 1 base in between. Here the CDR3 reads CASSEYNEQFF. CDR3 sequence (DNA): TGCGCCAGCAGTGAATACAATGAGCAGTTCTTC.